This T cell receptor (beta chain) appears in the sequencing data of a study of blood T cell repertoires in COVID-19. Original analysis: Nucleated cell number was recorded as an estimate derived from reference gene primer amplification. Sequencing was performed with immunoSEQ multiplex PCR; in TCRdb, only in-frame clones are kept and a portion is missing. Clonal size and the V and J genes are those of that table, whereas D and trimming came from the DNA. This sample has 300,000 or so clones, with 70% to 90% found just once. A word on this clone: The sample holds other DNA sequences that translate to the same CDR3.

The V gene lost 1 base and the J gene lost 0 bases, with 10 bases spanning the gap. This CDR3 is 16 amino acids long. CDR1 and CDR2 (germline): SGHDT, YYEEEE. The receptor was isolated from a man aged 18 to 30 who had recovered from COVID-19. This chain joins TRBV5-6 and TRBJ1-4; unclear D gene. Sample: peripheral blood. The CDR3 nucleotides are TGTGCCAGCAGCTTGCGCCAGGCCGCAACTAATGAAAAACTGTTTTTT. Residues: CASSLRQAATNEKLFF.